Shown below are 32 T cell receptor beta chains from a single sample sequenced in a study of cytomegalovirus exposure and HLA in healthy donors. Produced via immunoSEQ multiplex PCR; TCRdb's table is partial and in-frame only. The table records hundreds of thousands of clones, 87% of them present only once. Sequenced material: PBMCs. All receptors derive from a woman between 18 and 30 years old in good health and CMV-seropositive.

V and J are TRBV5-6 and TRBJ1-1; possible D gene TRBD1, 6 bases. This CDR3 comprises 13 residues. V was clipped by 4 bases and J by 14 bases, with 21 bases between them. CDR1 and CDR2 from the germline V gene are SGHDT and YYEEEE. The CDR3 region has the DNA TGTGCCAGCAGCCCGACAGGTACGGGGGGACCCTTCTTT. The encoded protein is CASSPTGTGGPFF.

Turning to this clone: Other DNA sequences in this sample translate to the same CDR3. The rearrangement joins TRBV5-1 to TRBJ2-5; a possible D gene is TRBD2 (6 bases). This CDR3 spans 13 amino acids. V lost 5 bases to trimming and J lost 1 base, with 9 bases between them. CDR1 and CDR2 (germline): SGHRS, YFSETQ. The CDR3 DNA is TGCGCCAGCAGTGGCGGGGCCCAAGAGACCCAGTACTTC. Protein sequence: CASSGGAQETQYF.

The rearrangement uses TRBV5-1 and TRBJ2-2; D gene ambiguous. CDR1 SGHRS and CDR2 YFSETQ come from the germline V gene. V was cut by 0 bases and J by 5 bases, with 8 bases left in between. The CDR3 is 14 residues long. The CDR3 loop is CASSLVSATGELFF. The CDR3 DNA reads TGCGCCAGCAGCTTGGTTTCAGCGACCGGGGAGCTGTTTTTT.

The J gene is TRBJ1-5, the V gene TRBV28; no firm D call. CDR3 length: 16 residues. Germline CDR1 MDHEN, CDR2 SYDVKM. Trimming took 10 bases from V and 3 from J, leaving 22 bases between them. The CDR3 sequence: CAIAPVSMPLNQPQHF. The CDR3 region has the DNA TGTGCCATTGCCCCCGTTTCGATGCCACTCAATCAGCCCCAGCATTTT.

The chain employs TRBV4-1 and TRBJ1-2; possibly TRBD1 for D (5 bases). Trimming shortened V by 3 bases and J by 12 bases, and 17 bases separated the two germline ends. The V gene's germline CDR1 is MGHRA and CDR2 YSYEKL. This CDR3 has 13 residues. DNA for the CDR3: TGCGCCAGCAGCCAGCGCCCCGGGACTTTTGACACCTTC. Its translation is CASSQRPGTFDTF.

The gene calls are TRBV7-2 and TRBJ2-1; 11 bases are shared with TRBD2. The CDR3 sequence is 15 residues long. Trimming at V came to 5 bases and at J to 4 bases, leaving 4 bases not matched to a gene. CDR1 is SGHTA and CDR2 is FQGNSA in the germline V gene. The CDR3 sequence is CASSPRLAGYNEQFF. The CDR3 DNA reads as TGTGCCAGCAGCCCAAGACTAGCGGGGTACAATGAGCAGTTCTTC.

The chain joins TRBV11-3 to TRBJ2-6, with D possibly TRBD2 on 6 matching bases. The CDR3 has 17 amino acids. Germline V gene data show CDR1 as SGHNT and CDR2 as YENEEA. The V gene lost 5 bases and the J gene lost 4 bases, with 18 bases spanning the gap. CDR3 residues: CASSPRAGSTGANVLTF. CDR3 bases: TGTGCCAGCAGCCCCCGGGCGGGGTCCACGGGGGCCAACGTCCTGACTTTC. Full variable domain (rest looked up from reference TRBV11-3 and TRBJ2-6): EAGVVQSPRYKIIEKKQPVAFWCNPISGHNTLYWYLQNLGQGPELLIRYENEEAVDDSQLPKDRFSAERLKGVDSTLKIQPAELGDSAVYLCASSPRAGSTGANVLTFGAGSRLTVL.

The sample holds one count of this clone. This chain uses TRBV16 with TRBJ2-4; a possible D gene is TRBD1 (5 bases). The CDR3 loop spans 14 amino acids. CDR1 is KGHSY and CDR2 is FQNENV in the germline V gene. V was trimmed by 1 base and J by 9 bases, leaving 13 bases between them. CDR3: CASSQFGVQGIQYF. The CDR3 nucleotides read TGTGCCAGCAGCCAATTCGGAGTCCAGGGCATTCAGTACTTC. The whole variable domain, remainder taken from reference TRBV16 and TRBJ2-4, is GEEVAQTPKHLVRGEGQKAKLYCAPIKGHSYVFWYQQVLKNEFKFLISFQNENVFDETGMPKERFSAKCLPNSPCSLEIQATKLEDSAVYFCASSQFGVQGIQYFGAGTRLSVL.

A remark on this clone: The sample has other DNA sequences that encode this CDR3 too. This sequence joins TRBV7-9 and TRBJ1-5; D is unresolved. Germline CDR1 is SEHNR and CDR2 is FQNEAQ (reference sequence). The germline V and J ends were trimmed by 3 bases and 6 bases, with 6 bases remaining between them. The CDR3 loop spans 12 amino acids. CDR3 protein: CASSFRGQPQHF. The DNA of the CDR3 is TGTGCCAGCAGCTTTCGGGGTCAGCCCCAGCATTTT.

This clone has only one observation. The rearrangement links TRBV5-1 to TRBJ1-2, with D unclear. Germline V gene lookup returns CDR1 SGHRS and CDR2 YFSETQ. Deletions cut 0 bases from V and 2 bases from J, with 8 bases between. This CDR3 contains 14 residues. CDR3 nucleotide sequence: TGCGCCAGCAGCTTGGAGGCCAGGAACTATGGCTACACCTTC. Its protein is CASSLEARNYGYTF.

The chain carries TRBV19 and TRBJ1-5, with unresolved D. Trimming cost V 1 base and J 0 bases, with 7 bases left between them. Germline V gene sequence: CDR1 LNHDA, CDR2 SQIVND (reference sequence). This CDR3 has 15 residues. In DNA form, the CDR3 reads TGTGCCAGTAGTATAGTGGCAGATAGCAATCAGCCCCAGCATTTT. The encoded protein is CASSIVADSNQPQHF. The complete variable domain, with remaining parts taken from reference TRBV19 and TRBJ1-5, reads DGGITQSPKYLFRKEGQNVTLSCEQNLNHDAMYWYRQDPGQGLRLIYYSQIVNDFQKGDIAEGYSVSREKKESFPLTVTSAQKNPTAFYLCASSIVADSNQPQHFGDGTRLSIL.

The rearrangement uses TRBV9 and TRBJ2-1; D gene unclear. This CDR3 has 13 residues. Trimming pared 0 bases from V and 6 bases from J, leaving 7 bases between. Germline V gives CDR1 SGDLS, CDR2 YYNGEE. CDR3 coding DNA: TGTGCCAGCAGCGTAGATAGTAGCAATGAGCAGTTCTTC. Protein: CASSVDSSNEQFF.

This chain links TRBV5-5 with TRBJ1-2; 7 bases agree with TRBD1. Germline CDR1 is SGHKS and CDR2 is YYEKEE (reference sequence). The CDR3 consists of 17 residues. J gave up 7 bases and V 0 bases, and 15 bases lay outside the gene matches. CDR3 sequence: CASSLDGGQQGTRGYTF. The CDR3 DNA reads TGTGCCAGCAGCTTGGACGGGGGCCAACAGGGGACTCGTGGCTACACCTTC.

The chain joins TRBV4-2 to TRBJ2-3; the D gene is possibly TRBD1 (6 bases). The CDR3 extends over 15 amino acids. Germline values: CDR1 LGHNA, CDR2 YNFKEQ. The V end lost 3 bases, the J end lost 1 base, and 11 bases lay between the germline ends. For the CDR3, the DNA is TGTGCCAGCAGCCATCCGGGACAACGCACAGATACGCAGTATTTT. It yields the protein CASSHPGQRTDTQYF.

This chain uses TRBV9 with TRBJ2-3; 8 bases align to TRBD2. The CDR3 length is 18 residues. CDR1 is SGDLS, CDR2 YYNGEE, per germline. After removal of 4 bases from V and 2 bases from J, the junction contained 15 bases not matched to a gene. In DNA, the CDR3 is TGTGCCAGCAGCCCGATTAGCGGGACGGGGGGGTCCACAGATACGCAGTATTTT. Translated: CASSPISGTGGSTDTQYF.

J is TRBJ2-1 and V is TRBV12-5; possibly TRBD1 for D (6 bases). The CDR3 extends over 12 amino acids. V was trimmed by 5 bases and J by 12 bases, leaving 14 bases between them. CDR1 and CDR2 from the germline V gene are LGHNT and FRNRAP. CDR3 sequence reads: CASGQGTTGQFF. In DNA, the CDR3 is TGTGCTAGTGGTCAGGGGACCACCGGGCAGTTCTTC.

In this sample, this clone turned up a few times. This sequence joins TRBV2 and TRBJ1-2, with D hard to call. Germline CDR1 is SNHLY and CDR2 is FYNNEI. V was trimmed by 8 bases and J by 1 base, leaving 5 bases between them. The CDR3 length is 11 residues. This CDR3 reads CASGGNYGYTF. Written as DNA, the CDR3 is TGTGCCAGCGGCGGTAACTATGGCTACACCTTC.

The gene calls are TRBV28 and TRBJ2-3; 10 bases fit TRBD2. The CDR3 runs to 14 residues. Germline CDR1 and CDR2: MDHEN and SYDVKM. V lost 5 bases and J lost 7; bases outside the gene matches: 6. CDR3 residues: CASSPRAGGNTQYF. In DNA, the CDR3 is TGTGCCAGCAGTCCCCGAGCGGGAGGGAATACGCAGTATTTT.

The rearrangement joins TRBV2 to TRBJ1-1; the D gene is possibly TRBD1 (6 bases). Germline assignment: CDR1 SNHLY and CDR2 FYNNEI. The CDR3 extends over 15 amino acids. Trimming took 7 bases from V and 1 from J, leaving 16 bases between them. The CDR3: CASNIMTGTNTEAFF. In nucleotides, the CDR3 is TGTGCCAGCAATATAATGACAGGTACGAACACTGAAGCTTTCTTT.

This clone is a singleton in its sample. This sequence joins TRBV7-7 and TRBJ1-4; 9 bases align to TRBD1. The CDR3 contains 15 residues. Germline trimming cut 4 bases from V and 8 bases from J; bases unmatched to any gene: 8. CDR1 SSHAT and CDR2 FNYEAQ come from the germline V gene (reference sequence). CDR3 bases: TGTGCCAGCAGCTCCGGACAGGGGACAGTGGAAAAACTGTTTTTT. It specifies CASSSGQGTVEKLFF.

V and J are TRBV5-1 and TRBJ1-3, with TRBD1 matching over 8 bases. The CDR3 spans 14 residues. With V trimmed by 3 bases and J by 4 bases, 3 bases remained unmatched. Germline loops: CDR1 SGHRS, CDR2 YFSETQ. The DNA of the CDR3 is TGCGCCAGCAGCTGGACAGGGAAAGGAAACACCATATATTTT. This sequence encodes CASSWTGKGNTIYF. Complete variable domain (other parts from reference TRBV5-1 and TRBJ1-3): KAGVTQTPRYLIKTRGQQVTLSCSPISGHRSVSWYQQTPGQGLQFLFEYFSETQRNKGNFPGRFSGRQFSNSRSEMNVSTLELGDSALYLCASSWTGKGNTIYFGEGSWLTVV.

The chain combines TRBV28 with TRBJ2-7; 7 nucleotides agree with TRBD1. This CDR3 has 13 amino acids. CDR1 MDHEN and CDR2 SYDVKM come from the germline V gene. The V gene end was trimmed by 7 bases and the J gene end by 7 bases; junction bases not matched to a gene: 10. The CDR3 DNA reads TGTGCCAGCAATGACAGGGTTTCTAGGGAGCAGTACTTC. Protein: CASNDRVSREQYF.

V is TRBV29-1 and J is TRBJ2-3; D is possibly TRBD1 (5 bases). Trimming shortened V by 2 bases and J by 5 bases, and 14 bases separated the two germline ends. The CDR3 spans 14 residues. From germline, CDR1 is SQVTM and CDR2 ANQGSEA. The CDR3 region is CSVELDTREDTQYF. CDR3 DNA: TGCAGCGTTGAATTGGACACAAGGGAAGATACGCAGTATTTT.

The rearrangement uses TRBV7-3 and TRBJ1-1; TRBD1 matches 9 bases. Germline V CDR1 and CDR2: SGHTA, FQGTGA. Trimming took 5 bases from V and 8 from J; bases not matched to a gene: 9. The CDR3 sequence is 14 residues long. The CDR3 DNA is TGTGCCAGCAGCCAGACCGGGACAGGGCGCGAAGCTTTCTTT. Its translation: CASSQTGTGREAFF.

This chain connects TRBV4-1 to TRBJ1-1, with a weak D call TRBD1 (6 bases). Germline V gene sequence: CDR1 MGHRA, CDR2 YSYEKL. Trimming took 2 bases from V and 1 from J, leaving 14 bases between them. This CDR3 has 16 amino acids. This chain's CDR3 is CASSQRIGGENTEAFF. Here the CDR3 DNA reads TGCGCCAGCAGCCAACGAATAGGGGGAGAGAACACTGAAGCTTTCTTT.

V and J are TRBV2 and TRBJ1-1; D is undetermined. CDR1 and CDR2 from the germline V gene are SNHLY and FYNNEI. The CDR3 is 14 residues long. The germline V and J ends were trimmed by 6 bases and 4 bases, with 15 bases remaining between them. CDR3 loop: CASRPEVGPTEAFF. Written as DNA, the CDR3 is TGTGCCAGCAGGCCGGAGGTAGGGCCCACTGAAGCTTTCTTT.

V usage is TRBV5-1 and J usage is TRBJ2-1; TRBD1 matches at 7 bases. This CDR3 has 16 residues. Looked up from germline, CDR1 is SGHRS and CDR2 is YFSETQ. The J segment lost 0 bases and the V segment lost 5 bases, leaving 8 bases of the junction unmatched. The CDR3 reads CASRRQGTSSYNEQFF. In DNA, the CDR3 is TGCGCCAGCAGGCGACAGGGTACGAGCTCCTACAATGAGCAGTTCTTC.

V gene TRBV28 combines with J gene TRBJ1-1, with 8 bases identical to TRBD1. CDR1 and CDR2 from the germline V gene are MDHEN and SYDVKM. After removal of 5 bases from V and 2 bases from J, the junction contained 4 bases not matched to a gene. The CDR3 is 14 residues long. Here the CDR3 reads CASSPRGHNTEAFF. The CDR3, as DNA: TGTGCCAGCAGTCCCAGGGGGCACAACACTGAAGCTTTCTTT.

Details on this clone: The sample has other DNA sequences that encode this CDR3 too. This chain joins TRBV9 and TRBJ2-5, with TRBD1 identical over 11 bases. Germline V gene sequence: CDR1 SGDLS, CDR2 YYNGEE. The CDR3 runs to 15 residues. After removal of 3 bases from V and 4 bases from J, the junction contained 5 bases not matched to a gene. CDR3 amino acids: CASSGGQGAGETQYF. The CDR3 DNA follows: TGTGCCAGCAGCGGCGGACAGGGGGCGGGAGAGACCCAGTACTTC.

CDR3 region: CAISEDRGGYTF. For the CDR3, the DNA is TGTGCCATCAGTGAGGACCGCGGTGGCTACACCTTC. The chain uses TRBV10-3 and TRBJ1-2; D gene uncertain. Per germline, CDR1 ENHRY and CDR2 SYGVKD. The CDR3 spans 12 residues. V lost 2 bases, J lost 7 bases, and 8 bases lay in between.

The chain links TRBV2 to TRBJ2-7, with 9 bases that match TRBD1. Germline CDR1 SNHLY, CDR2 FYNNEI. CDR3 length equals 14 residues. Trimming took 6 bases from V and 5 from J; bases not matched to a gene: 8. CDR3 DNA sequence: TGTGCCAGCAGACCAGACAGGGGGTTGGACGAGCAGTACTTC. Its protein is CASRPDRGLDEQYF.

In nucleotides, the CDR3 is TGTGCCAGCAGGCGGACAGGCGACTATGGCTACACCTTC. Protein product: CASRRTGDYGYTF. The chain joins TRBV7-2 to TRBJ1-2; TRBD1 aligns across 7 bases. V shed 6 bases, J shed 3 bases, and the junction held 4 bases outside the gene matches. The CDR3 covers 13 residues. The germline CDR1 and CDR2 sequences are SGHTA and FQGNSA.